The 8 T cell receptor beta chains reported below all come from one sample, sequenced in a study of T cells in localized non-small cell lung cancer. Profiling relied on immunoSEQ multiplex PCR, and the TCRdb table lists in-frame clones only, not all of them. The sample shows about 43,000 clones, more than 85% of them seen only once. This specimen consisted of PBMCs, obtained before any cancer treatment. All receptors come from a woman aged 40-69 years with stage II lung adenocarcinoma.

CDR3 loop: CASSSIAGGEETQYF. Written as DNA, the CDR3 is TGTGCCAGCAGTTCAATAGCGGGAGGAGAAGAGACCCAGTACTTC. This sequence joins TRBV6-5 and TRBJ2-5, with 10 nucleotides matching TRBD2. V gave up 4 bases and J gave up 3 bases; unmatched junction bases: 5. Germline-derived CDR1 and CDR2 are MNHEY and SVGAGI. CDR3 size: 15 residues.

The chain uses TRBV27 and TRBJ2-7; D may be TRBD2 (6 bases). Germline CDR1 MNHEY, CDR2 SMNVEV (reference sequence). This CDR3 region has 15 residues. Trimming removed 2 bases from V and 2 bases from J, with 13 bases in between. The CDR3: CASSLKAGSTYEQYF. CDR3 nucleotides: TGTGCCAGCAGTTTAAAAGCGGGCTCCACCTACGAGCAGTACTTC.

The CDR3 bases are TGTGCCAGCAGTTATCGAGAGGGAGGGAAACTGTTTTTT. This encodes CASSYREGGKLFF. The chain links TRBV6-5 to TRBJ1-4, with D unclear. The CDR3 consists of 13 residues. V was trimmed by 3 bases and J by 11 bases, leaving 13 bases between them. CDR1 and CDR2 from the germline V gene are MNHEY and SVGAGI.

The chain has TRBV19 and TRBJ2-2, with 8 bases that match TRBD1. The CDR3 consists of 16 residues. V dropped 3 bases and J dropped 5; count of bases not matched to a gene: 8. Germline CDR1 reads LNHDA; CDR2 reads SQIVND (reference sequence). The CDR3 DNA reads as TGTGCCAGTAGTATGGGGACAGGACCGGGGACCGGGGAGCTGTTTTTT. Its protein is CASSMGTGPGTGELFF.

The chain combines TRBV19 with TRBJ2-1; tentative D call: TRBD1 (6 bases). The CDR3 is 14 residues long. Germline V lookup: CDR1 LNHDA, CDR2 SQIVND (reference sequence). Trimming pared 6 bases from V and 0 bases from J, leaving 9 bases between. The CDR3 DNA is TGTGCCAGTAGACAAGGGGGCTCCTACAATGAGCAGTTCTTC. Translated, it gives CASRQGGSYNEQFF.

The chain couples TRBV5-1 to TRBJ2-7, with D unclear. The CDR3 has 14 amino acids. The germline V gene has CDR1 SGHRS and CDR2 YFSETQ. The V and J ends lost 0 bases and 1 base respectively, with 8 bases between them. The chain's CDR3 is CASSLVPESYEQYF. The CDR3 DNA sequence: TGCGCCAGCAGCTTGGTCCCAGAATCCTACGAGCAGTACTTC.

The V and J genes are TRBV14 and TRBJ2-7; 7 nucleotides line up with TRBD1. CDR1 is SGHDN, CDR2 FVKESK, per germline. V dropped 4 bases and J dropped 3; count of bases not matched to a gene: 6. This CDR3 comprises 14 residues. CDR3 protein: CASSPRQGIYEQYF. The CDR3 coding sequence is TGTGCCAGCAGCCCGCGACAGGGAATCTACGAGCAGTACTTC.

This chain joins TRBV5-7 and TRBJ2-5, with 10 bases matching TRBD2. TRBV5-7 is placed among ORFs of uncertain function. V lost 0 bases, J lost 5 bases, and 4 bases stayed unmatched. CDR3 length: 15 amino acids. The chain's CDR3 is CASSLVGAGGETQYF. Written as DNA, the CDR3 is TGTGCCAGCAGCTTGGTAGGAGCGGGGGGGGAGACCCAGTACTTC.